This TCR beta chain appears in the sequencing data of a study of beta chain features in type 1 diabetes. Overall study findings and caveats: Highly expressing activated T cells could be over-counted with a cDNA template. A moderate, significant TCRB CDR3 shortening appeared in type 1 diabetes across four CD4+ subsets.

A few counts support this clone. The antigen remains unidentified. The isolated RNA, all of it, was reverse transcribed, so expressed TCRB transcripts were what got sequenced. Some clones are missing from TCRdb's copy, which holds only in-frame ones; the method was immunoSEQ multiplex PCR. The table includes about 400,000 clones, roughly 13% detected once. V was clipped by 3 bases and J by 2 bases, with 8 bases between them. The CDR3 has 13 amino acids. The germline V gene encodes CDR1 SGHVS and CDR2 FQNEAQ. Isolation of CD4+ naive, central memory, regulatory and stem cell-like memory cells was achieved by sorting via CD45RO/CCR7/CD25/CD127/CD95/CD27.

V gene TRBV7-8 combines with J gene TRBJ2-7, with D perhaps matching TRBD1 (6 bases). Sequencing was carried out using naive CD4+ T cells from blood. The TCR originated in a young woman with type 1 diabetes. The CDR3 region has the DNA TGTGCCAGCAGCTTTCGGGACACCTACGAGCAGTACTTC. Encoded protein: CASSFRDTYEQYF.